Here is one TCR beta chain with its context. Its matching antigen is unknown. The PCR had 60 Vbeta and 13 Jbeta primers. TCRdb's copy holds only in-frame clones and misses some; the assay was immunoSEQ multiplex PCR. Of approximately 140,000 clones listed, approximately 80% were seen once; the top ten hold less than 3%. Germline CDR1 is GTSNPN and CDR2 is SVGIG (reference sequence). The CDR3 length is 16 residues. V lost 2 bases to trimming and J lost 2 bases; unmatched junction nucleotides: 10. The sample is drawn from a study of cytomegalovirus exposure and HLA in healthy donors. Study-wide results and caveats: In most subjects, TCR beta sequences reportedly gave accurate predictions of HLA-A and HLA-B alleles. As was reported, the classifier diagnosed cytomegalovirus status with high specificity and sensitivity.

The chain recombines TRBV30 with TRBJ2-3; 7 bases are shared with TRBD2. This sequence was found in a male donor in good health and CMV-seronegative. Input material: PBMCs. CDR3 DNA: TGTGCCTGGAGTTTGGGCCTAGCGGACCTCACAGATACGCAGTATTTT. Its protein is CAWSLGLADLTDTQYF.